This TCR beta chain was sequenced during a study of cytomegalovirus exposure and HLA in healthy donors. It was with 60 Vbeta and 13 Jbeta primers that the PCR ran. Generated by immunoSEQ multiplex PCR, the TCRdb table keeps only in-frame clones and is missing some. Altogether about 170,000 clones are present, over 60% being singletons, with the ten largest covering roughly 0.76%. The sequenced sample consisted of PBMCs. The TCR comes from a female donor in good health and CMV-seronegative.

The CDR3 DNA reads TGTGCCAGCATCCTTGAAATCGGCACCACGGGGTCGGGGGCTGAAGCTTTCTTT. Its translation is CASILEIGTTGSGAEAFF. The chain links TRBV28 to TRBJ1-1, with D maybe TRBD1 (5 bases). The CDR3 spans 18 residues. V shed 7 bases and J shed 6 bases, with 30 bases lying between them. The V gene's germline CDR1 is MDHEN and CDR2 SYDVKM.